The 10 T cell receptor beta chains given below trace back to one sample, sequenced in a study of Tregs in tolerant kidney transplant recipients. Using immunoSEQ multiplex PCR, the repertoire was profiled, and TCRdb retains in-frame clones only, with some absent. Reported are approximately 50,000 clones; the ten largest clones contain about 0.83%. The specimen was CD4+ T cells from blood, collected before the transplant. Every receptor here comes from a human donor who received a combined kidney and bone marrow transplant.

As concerns this clone: With the read ending 3 residues before the CDR3 end, the germline J gene is used to fill in that end. This chain joins TRBV18 and TRBJ1-1, with 8 bases aligning to TRBD1. The CDR3 is made up of 13 amino acids. CDR1 and CDR2 from the germline V gene are KGHSH and LQKENI. Trimming cost V 5 bases and J 3 bases; bases outside gene matches: 2. Here the CDR3 reads CASSTDRDTEAFF. The DNA read from the CDR3 is TGTGCCAGCTCAACGGACAGGGACACTGAA.

With respect to this clone: The read halts 3 residues ahead of the CDR3 end, with the missing end drawn from the germline J gene. This sequence joins TRBV7-2 and TRBJ2-7; a weak D match, TRBD2 (5 bases). The CDR3 spans 15 residues. Trimming pared 4 bases from V and 0 bases from J, leaving 13 bases between. Germline lookup yields CDR1 SGHTA and CDR2 FQGNSA. The CDR3 sequence: CASSSRSGSSYEQYF. CDR3 bases read: TGTGCCAGCAGCTCCCGAAGCGGTAGCTCCTACGAG. Looking up the rest from reference TRBV7-2 and TRBJ2-7 gives the full variable domain: GAGVSQSPSNKVTEKGKDVELRCDPISGHTALYWYRQSLGQGLEFLIYFQGNSAPDKSGLPSDRFSAERTGGSVSTLTIQRTQQEDSAVYLCASSSRSGSSYEQYFGPGTRLTVT.

About this clone: The read ends 3 residues before the CDR3 terminus; that terminus is restored from the germline J gene. This chain connects TRBV5-1 to TRBJ1-2; the D is unclear. Germline V CDR1 and CDR2: SGHRS, YFSETQ. Trimming removed 5 bases at V and 1 base at J, with 9 bases between. This CDR3 is built from 13 residues. CDR3 DNA, as far as it was read: TGCGCCAGCAGACCCCCCGGTAACTATGGC. Translating it yields CASRPPGNYG. The full CDR3 reads CASRPPGNYGYTF.

Details on this clone: The read is 3 residues too short to cover the CDR3 end, so that end is filled in from the germline J gene. This chain connects TRBV15 to TRBJ2-1, with 10 bases fitting TRBD1. This CDR3 region has 13 residues. Looked up from germline, CDR1 is LNHNV and CDR2 is YYDKDF (reference sequence). With V trimmed by 7 bases and J by 9 bases, 6 bases remained unmatched. CDR3 protein: CATTGQGMFEQFF. The covered CDR3 bases are TGTGCCACCACGGGACAGGGGATGTTTGAG.

About this clone: The read is 3 residues too short to cover the CDR3 end, so that end is filled in from the germline J gene. V and J are TRBV5-1 and TRBJ1-2; 8 bases align to TRBD1. Germline V CDR1 and CDR2: SGHRS, YFSETQ. This CDR3 comprises 17 residues. This CDR3 is CASNIGGQKSGGLGYTF. The covered CDR3 bases are TGCGCCAGCAACATTGGGGGGCAAAAATCAGGGGGCCTGGGC.

Worth noting for this clone: From the germline J gene comes the end of the CDR3, since the read stops 3 residues before it. The chain recombines TRBV2 with TRBJ1-2, with 8 bases aligning to TRBD1. Trimming took 6 bases from V and 1 from J; bases not matched to a gene: 1. The CDR3 covers 13 residues. Germline V CDR1 and CDR2: SNHLY, FYNNEI. CDR3 DNA (partial): TGTGCCAGCAGGACAGGGGTTAACTATGGC. Its translation is CASRTGVNYG. The entire CDR3 is CASRTGVNYGYTF. Complete variable domain (other parts from reference TRBV2 and TRBJ1-2): EPEVTQTPSHQVTQMGQEVILRCVPISNHLYFYWYRQILGQKVEFLVSFYNNEISEKSEIFDDQFSVERPDGSNFTLKIRSTKLEDSAMYFCASRTGVNYGYTFGSGTRLTVV.

Notes on this clone: The read is 3 residues too short to cover the CDR3 end, so that end is filled in from the germline J gene. V is TRBV18 and J is TRBJ1-6; 9 bases are shared with TRBD1. Trimming at V came to 4 bases and at J to 7 bases, leaving 5 bases not matched to a gene. The germline V gene encodes CDR1 KGHSH and CDR2 LQKENI. The CDR3 is made up of 15 amino acids. Here the CDR3 reads CASSLQGALNSPLHF. The CDR3 DNA, read in part, is TGTGCCAGCTCACTACAGGGGGCCTTGAATTCACCC.

Comments on this clone: The read gets to within 3 residues of the CDR3 end, and the germline J gene fills in the rest. The rearrangement links TRBV7-9 to TRBJ1-1, with D unresolved. Germline lookup yields CDR1 SEHNR and CDR2 FQNEAQ (reference sequence). Trimming stripped 5 bases from V and 1 base from J, with 14 bases between. This CDR3 has 15 amino acids. The sequenced CDR3 bases are TGTGCCAGCAGCCCCGACGACATCTGGAACACTGAA. As protein: CASSPDDIWNTE. The full CDR3 protein reads CASSPDDIWNTEAFF.

With regard to this clone: The read gets to within 3 residues of the CDR3 end, and the germline J gene fills in the rest. The V and J genes are TRBV2 and TRBJ2-5; TRBD2 might be the D (7 bases). V shed 8 bases and J shed 0 bases, with 19 bases lying between them. The V gene's germline CDR1 is SNHLY and CDR2 FYNNEI. CDR3 size: 16 residues. The sequenced CDR3 bases are TGTGCCAGCCACCTCGGAGGGGGGGCCTACCAAGAGACC. It is translated as CASHLGGGAYQET. The entire CDR3 is CASHLGGGAYQETQYF.

Of note for this clone: The read falls 3 residues short of the CDR3 end, and the missing part is taken from the germline J gene. J is TRBJ2-1 and V is TRBV19, with a possible D match to TRBD2 (6 bases). This CDR3 has 14 residues. V dropped 4 bases and J dropped 5 bases, with 12 bases sitting between them. The germline gives CDR1 LNHDA, CDR2 SQIVND (reference sequence). CDR3 bases read: TGTGCCAGTAGTAGGCGGGGAGTTCACAATGAG. Translated: CASSRRGVHNE. The full CDR3 reads CASSRRGVHNEQFF. The full variable domain, completed using reference TRBV19 and TRBJ2-1, is DGGITQSPKYLFRKEGQNVTLSCEQNLNHDAMYWYRQDPGQGLRLIYYSQIVNDFQKGDIAEGYSVSREKKESFPLTVTSAQKNPTAFYLCASSRRGVHNEQFFGPGTRLTVL.